This T cell receptor (beta chain) comes out of a study of spatial heterogeneity in lung cancer. Unique molecular identifiers, one per molecule, were present on every TCR cDNA molecule. TCRdb fed the 5' RACE reads into MiXCR, producing one record per CDR3 protein. The sample has over 70,000 distinct CDR3 sequences, 8% to 9.5% seen once; the top ten hold approximately 1.8%. The sample's time point: blood at routine non-recurrence follow-up after resection. TCRs were sequenced from unsorted whole RNA of tumor, nontumor lung or PBMC. Sequencing used PBMCs, obtained at follow-up. This TCR was recovered from a female donor with early-stage non-small cell lung cancer.

The CDR3 sequence is CASSLGRGEETQYF. CDR3 nucleotides: TGTGCCAGCAGTTTGGGTCGGGGGGAAGAGACCCAGTACTTC. The chain combines TRBV12-3 or TRBV12-4 with TRBJ2-5; 7 nucleotides line up with TRBD2. This CDR3 has 14 residues. Losses at the gene ends were 3 bases for V and 3 bases for J; bases not matched to a gene: 4.